This T cell receptor (beta chain) was obtained from a study of metastatic and nonmetastatic thyroid tumors. Regarding the study as a whole: Malignant tumors reportedly showed significantly higher TCR beta diversity than benign nodules in both blood and tumor.

With MiXCR, TCRdb reprocessed the PCR reads. The sample records about 93,000 clones, approximately 11% being singletons. This clone has a count of ten or more. Its antigen is as yet unknown. No treatment had been given to any patient before thyroid surgery. Sequencing used blood. The TCR sequence derives from a female donor with papillary thyroid cancer or a benign thyroid nodule (not recorded which). Some clones in this sample may be carry-over from other donors' samples.

CDR3 region: CASSFGRDDEQFF. The CDR3 DNA follows: TGTGCCAGCAGTTTCGGCAGGGACGATGAGCAGTTCTTC. This chain connects TRBV27 to TRBJ2-1; D assignment may be TRBD1 or TRBD2 (5 bases each). The CDR3 extends over 13 amino acids. V was shortened by 3 bases and J by 8 bases, with 11 bases between the two germline ends. Germline CDR1 MNHEY, CDR2 SMNVEV (reference sequence).